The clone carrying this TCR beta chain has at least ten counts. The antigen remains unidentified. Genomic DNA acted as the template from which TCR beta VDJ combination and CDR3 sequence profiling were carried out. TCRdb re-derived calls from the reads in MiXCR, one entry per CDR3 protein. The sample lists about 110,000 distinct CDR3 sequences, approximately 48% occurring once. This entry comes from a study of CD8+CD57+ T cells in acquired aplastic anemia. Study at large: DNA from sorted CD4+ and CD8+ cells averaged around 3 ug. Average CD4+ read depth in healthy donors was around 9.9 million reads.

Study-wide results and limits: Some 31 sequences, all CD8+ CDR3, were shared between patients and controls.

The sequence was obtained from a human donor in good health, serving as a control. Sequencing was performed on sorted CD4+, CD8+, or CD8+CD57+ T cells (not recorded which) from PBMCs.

The chain's CDR3 is CASSAGQGGYGYTF. CDR3 bases: TGTGCCAGCAGCGCGGGACAGGGAGGCTATGGCTACACCTTC. The chain has TRBV9 and TRBJ1-2; 9 bases fit TRBD1. The length of the CDR3 is 14 residues. V shed 3 bases and J 4 bases; nucleotides not matched to a gene: 4. Germline V gives CDR1 SGDLS, CDR2 YYNGEE.